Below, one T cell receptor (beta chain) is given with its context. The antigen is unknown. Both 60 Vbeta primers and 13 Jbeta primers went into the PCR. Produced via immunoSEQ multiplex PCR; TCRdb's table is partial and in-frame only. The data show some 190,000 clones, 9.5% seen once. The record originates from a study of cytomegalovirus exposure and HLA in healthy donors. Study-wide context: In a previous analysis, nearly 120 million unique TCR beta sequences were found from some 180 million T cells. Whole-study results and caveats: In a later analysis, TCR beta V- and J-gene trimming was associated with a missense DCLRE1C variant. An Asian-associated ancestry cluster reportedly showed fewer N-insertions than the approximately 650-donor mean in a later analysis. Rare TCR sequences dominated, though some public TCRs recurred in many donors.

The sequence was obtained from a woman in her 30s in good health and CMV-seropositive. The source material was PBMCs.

CDR3 in DNA: TGTGCCAGTGGGACACTCCTCACTGAAGCTTTCTTT. This gives the protein CASGTLLTEAFF. This chain joins TRBV7-9 and TRBJ1-1, with a tentative D call TRBD1 (6 bases). The ends were cut back, 9 bases at V and 4 bases at J, with 12 bases in the middle. The length of the CDR3 is 12 residues. Germline V lookup: CDR1 SEHNR, CDR2 FQNEAQ (reference sequence).